Listed here are 23 T cell receptor beta chains from one sample, sequenced in a study of OX40 agonist ivuxolimab in advanced cancers. Method: immunoSEQ multiplex PCR; TCRdb's copy keeps in-frame clones and lacks some. The sample records 40,000 to 45,000 clones, around 84% being singletons. Specimen: CD4+ or CD8+ T cells sorted from blood, collected in a trial of the OX40 agonist ivuxolimab. These receptors were collected from an adult with an advanced solid tumor such as melanoma, head and neck, liver or kidney cancer.

This chain links TRBV11-2 with TRBJ2-2; 9 nucleotides line up with TRBD1. Germline assignment: CDR1 SGHAT and CDR2 FQNNGV. The length of the CDR3 is 14 residues. J gave up 5 bases and V 4 bases, and 2 bases lay outside the gene matches. CDR3 amino acids: CASSYRGRTGELFF. CDR3 in DNA: TGTGCCAGCAGCTACAGGGGGCGGACCGGGGAGCTGTTTTTT. Full variable domain (rest looked up from reference TRBV11-2 and TRBJ2-2): EAGVAQSPRYKIIEKRQSVAFWCNPISGHATLYWYQQILGQGPKLLIQFQNNGVVDDSQLPKDRFSAERLKGVDSTLKIQPAKLEDSAVYLCASSYRGRTGELFFGEGSRLTVL.

The chain couples TRBV4-1 to TRBJ1-6; the D gene is possibly TRBD1 (5 bases). This CDR3 has 15 residues. Between the trimmed V and J ends, which lost 1 base and 8 bases, there was a span of 12 bases. Germline assignment: CDR1 MGHRA and CDR2 YSYEKL. The DNA of the CDR3 is TGCGCCAGCAGCCAAGTCCTCGGGGGAGATTCACCCCTCCACTTT. Its translation: CASSQVLGGDSPLHF.

The chain has TRBV28 and TRBJ2-2; D gene ambiguous. CDR1 is MDHEN and CDR2 is SYDVKM in the germline V gene. The V and J ends lost 6 bases and 0 bases respectively, with 11 bases between them. The length of the CDR3 is 15 residues. CDR3 DNA: TGTGCCAGCAGACAGTTCGACCCGAACACCGGGGAGCTGTTTTTT. Protein: CASRQFDPNTGELFF. Using reference TRBV28 and TRBJ2-2 for the parts outside the CDR3, the full variable domain is DVKVTQSSRYLVKRTGEKVFLECVQDMDHENMFWYRQDPGLGLRLIYFSYDVKMKEKGDIPEGYSVSREKKERFSLILESASTNQTSMYLCASRQFDPNTGELFFGEGSRLTVL.

The rearrangement joins TRBV6-6 to TRBJ1-4; the D is unclear. Trimming pared 6 bases from V and 0 bases from J, leaving 11 bases between. Germline V gives CDR1 MNHNY, CDR2 SVGAGI (reference sequence). The CDR3 loop spans 15 amino acids. The CDR3, as DNA: TGTGCCAGCAGAGGCGACTTTGCAACTAATGAAAAACTGTTTTTT. Protein: CASRGDFATNEKLFF.

The gene calls are TRBV6-6 and TRBJ1-2, with 7 bases matching TRBD1. CDR1 and CDR2 from the germline V gene are MNHNY and SVGAGI (reference sequence). This CDR3 comprises 15 residues. J lost 0 bases, V lost 2 bases, and 3 bases had no gene match. The chain's CDR3 is CASSYRDSPNYGYTF. The CDR3 DNA reads TGTGCCAGCAGTTACCGGGACAGCCCTAACTATGGCTACACCTTC.

The V call is TRBV4-3, the J call TRBJ1-5; D is undetermined. V gave up 0 bases and J gave up 3 bases, with 9 bases separating them. Germline assignment: CDR1 LGHNA and CDR2 YSLEER. The CDR3 is 15 amino acids. CDR3 residues: CASSQDIGSNQPQHF. DNA of the CDR3: TGCGCCAGCAGCCAAGATATAGGGTCCAATCAGCCCCAGCATTTT.

The chain recombines TRBV4-1 with TRBJ2-7, with a tentative D call TRBD1 (5 bases). The CDR3 loop spans 14 amino acids. V lost 1 base and J 5 bases, leaving 12 bases between the germline ends. The germline gives CDR1 MGHRA, CDR2 YSYEKL. The CDR3 bases are TGCGCCAGCAGCCAAGGAACAGGTCCCAACGAGCAGTACTTC. Translation gives CASSQGTGPNEQYF.

The chain employs TRBV9 and TRBJ1-6; TRBD1 aligns across 8 bases. The germline CDR1 and CDR2 sequences are SGDLS and YYNGEE. With V trimmed by 2 bases and J by 6 bases, 10 bases remained unmatched. The length of the CDR3 is 17 residues. The chain's CDR3 is CASSVGQGADRNSPLHF. The CDR3 region has the DNA TGTGCCAGCAGCGTGGGGCAGGGGGCGGATCGTAATTCACCCCTCCACTTT.

This chain connects TRBV2 to TRBJ2-6; TRBD2 aligns across 8 bases. Per the germline V gene, CDR1 is SNHLY and CDR2 is FYNNEI. J gave up 0 bases and V 7 bases, and 5 bases lay outside the gene matches. This CDR3 region has 16 residues. The CDR3 nucleotides read TGTGCCAGCATCCTCGGGGGGGGCTCTGGGGCCAACGTCCTGACTTTC. It codes for CASILGGGSGANVLTF.

In this sample, this clone turned up a few times. The J gene is TRBJ2-7, the V gene TRBV28; TRBD1 might be the D (6 bases). The V end lost 5 bases, the J end lost 6 bases, and 14 bases lay between the germline ends. The V gene's germline CDR1 is MDHEN and CDR2 SYDVKM. The CDR3 is 13 residues long. CDR3 protein: CASSPSGDREQYV. The CDR3 DNA reads TGTGCCAGCAGTCCCTCAGGGGACCGCGAGCAGTACGTC.

The genes are TRBV5-4 and TRBJ2-7; D gene ambiguous. The CDR3 runs to 13 residues. The germline CDR1 and CDR2 sequences are SGHNT and YYREEE (reference sequence). Between the trimmed V and J ends, which lost 0 bases and 6 bases, there was a span of 10 bases. The CDR3 here is CASSLVNKAEQYF. The CDR3 DNA sequence: TGTGCCAGCAGCTTGGTAAATAAAGCCGAGCAGTACTTC.

V gene TRBV28 combines with J gene TRBJ2-1, with TRBD2 matching 7 bases. Per the germline V gene, CDR1 is MDHEN and CDR2 is SYDVKM. The CDR3 totals 14 residues. Trimming took 3 bases from V and 6 from J; bases not matched to a gene: 5. The CDR3 is CASSFSGEGNEQFF. CDR3 bases: TGTGCCAGCAGTTTTTCTGGGGAGGGCAATGAGCAGTTCTTC.

The rearrangement uses TRBV5-1 and TRBJ2-5, with D hard to call. The CDR3 loop spans 14 amino acids. The germline V gene has CDR1 SGHRS and CDR2 YFSETQ. The V and J ends lost 3 bases and 4 bases respectively, with 13 bases between them. The CDR3 here is CASSSRYETETQYF. Here the CDR3 DNA reads TGCGCCAGCAGCTCCCGATATGAAACAGAGACCCAGTACTTC.

The chain has TRBV2 and TRBJ2-7; a weak D match, TRBD2 (7 bases). CDR1 is SNHLY and CDR2 is FYNNEI in the germline V gene. The V and J ends lost 3 bases and 7 bases respectively, with 19 bases between them. This CDR3 comprises 15 residues. The CDR3 spells CASSDFGGPLWEQYF. The CDR3 coding sequence is TGTGCCAGCAGTGATTTCGGGGGGCCCCTTTGGGAGCAGTACTTC.

The genes are TRBV9 and TRBJ1-2; tentatively, D is TRBD1 (6 bases). The length of the CDR3 is 18 residues. Per germline, CDR1 SGDLS and CDR2 YYNGEE. V lost 4 bases to trimming and J lost 0 bases, with 22 bases between them. The CDR3 DNA reads as TGTGCCAGCAGCCCAAACGCGGGGGGCCGCGGCTCTAACTATGGCTACACCTTC. Its translation: CASSPNAGGRGSNYGYTF.

V gene TRBV7-2 combines with J gene TRBJ2-7; D may be TRBD2 (5 bases). Trimming removed 6 bases from V and 4 bases from J, with 13 bases in between. The CDR3 length is 13 residues. CDR1 and CDR2 from the germline V gene are SGHTA and FQGNSA. The chain's CDR3 is CASSQTRGYEQYF. The CDR3 bases are TGTGCCAGCAGTCAAACGCGCGGGTACGAGCAGTACTTC.

The V gene is TRBV19, the J gene TRBJ1-5; D gene uncertain. Germline-derived CDR1 and CDR2 are LNHDA and SQIVND (reference sequence). The CDR3 is 13 residues long. V lost 3 bases to trimming and J lost 7 bases, with 10 bases between them. The CDR3 reads CASSILADQPQHF. The DNA of the CDR3 is TGTGCCAGTAGTATCCTCGCTGACCAGCCCCAGCATTTT.

J is TRBJ2-1 and V is TRBV28; 10 nucleotides agree with TRBD1. The germline V gene encodes CDR1 MDHEN and CDR2 SYDVKM. Germline trimming cut 8 bases from V and 3 bases from J; bases unmatched to any gene: 7. The CDR3 is 15 residues long. The CDR3 DNA reads TGTGCCAGCCGCCTCGGGACAGGGGTCTACAATGAGCAGTTCTTC. Amino acid sequence: CASRLGTGVYNEQFF.

A single count supports this clone. The J gene is TRBJ2-7, the V gene TRBV29-1; D not certain. The CDR3 consists of 11 residues. Germline CDR1 SQVTM, CDR2 ANQGSEA. V lost 5 bases and J lost 4, with 9 bases in between. The CDR3 coding sequence is TGCAGCGTTCAGAATGGTTACGAGCAGTACGTC. This sequence encodes CSVQNGYEQYV.

V usage is TRBV7-3 and J usage is TRBJ1-1; D gene unclear. CDR1 is SGHTA, CDR2 FQGTGA, per germline. CDR3 length: 14 residues. V was trimmed by 3 bases and J by 4 bases, leaving 12 bases between them. The CDR3 bases are TGTGCCAGCAGCTTCGGAGGGATGGGCACTGAAGCTTTCTTT. Translated, it gives CASSFGGMGTEAFF. Supplemented by reference TRBV7-3 and TRBJ1-1, the full variable domain reads GAGVSQTPSNKVTEKGKYVELRCDPISGHTALYWYRQSLGQGPEFLIYFQGTGAADDSGLPNDRFFAVRPEGSVSTLKIQRTERGDSAVYLCASSFGGMGTEAFFGQGTRLTVV.

The J gene is TRBJ2-3, the V gene TRBV4-3; a possible D gene is TRBD2 (5 bases). CDR1 and CDR2 from the germline V gene are LGHNA and YSLEER. The CDR3 totals 16 residues. V was cut by 1 base and J by 3 bases, with 14 bases left in between. CDR3 residues: CASSQVSDWGTDTQYF. DNA for the CDR3: TGCGCCAGCAGCCAAGTATCGGACTGGGGTACAGATACGCAGTATTTT.

The gene calls are TRBV4-3 and TRBJ2-1; tentative D call: TRBD2 (5 bases). CDR3 length: 17 residues. Trimming left V 2 bases short and J 0 bases short, with 14 bases between. The germline V gene encodes CDR1 LGHNA and CDR2 YSLEER. CDR3 nucleotide sequence: TGCGCCAGCAGCCAAAGGGAGACACAGAGCTCCTACAATGAGCAGTTCTTC. Amino acid sequence: CASSQRETQSSYNEQFF.

The chain uses TRBV10-3 and TRBJ2-1; D is possibly TRBD2 (7 bases). The germline CDR1 and CDR2 sequences are ENHRY and SYGVKD. V lost 3 bases to trimming and J lost 2 bases, with 11 bases between them. The CDR3 totals 15 residues. The CDR3 is CAISEPGGPYNEQFF. In DNA form, the CDR3 reads TGTGCCATCAGTGAACCGGGGGGCCCCTACAATGAGCAGTTCTTC.